Listed here are 23 T cell receptor beta chains from one sample, sequenced in a study of blood T cell repertoires in COVID-19. Clones were read by immunoSEQ multiplex PCR, and TCRdb kept only the in-frame ones, dropping some. The sample lists fewer than 250,000 clones, 83% seen once, with 4.5% to 5% in the top ten. Sequencing input: PBMCs or T cells enriched from blood (not recorded which). The receptors come from a woman between 50 and 59 years old who had been exposed to COVID-19.

The chain uses TRBV19 and TRBJ2-7; the D gene is possibly TRBD2 (6 bases). This CDR3 spans 14 amino acids. The germline V and J ends were trimmed by 2 bases and 2 bases, with 10 bases remaining between them. Germline CDR1 is LNHDA and CDR2 is SQIVND (reference sequence). The CDR3 bases are TGTGCCAGTAGTATAAGGACGGGAGCCTACGAGCAGTACTTC. Translation gives CASSIRTGAYEQYF. The whole variable domain, remainder taken from reference TRBV19 and TRBJ2-7, is DGGITQSPKYLFRKEGQNVTLSCEQNLNHDAMYWYRQDPGQGLRLIYYSQIVNDFQKGDIAEGYSVSREKKESFPLTVTSAQKNPTAFYLCASSIRTGAYEQYFGPGTRLTVT.

This clone turned up a few times. V usage is TRBV12-3 or TRBV12-4 and J usage is TRBJ1-1; D uncertain. CDR3 length: 12 residues. V lost 3 bases, J lost 8 bases, and 10 bases lay in between. In DNA, the CDR3 is TGTGCCAGCAGTTTGAGGCAGAGGGAAGCTTTCTTT. Amino acids: CASSLRQREAFF.

V is TRBV11-3 and J is TRBJ2-1, with D maybe TRBD2 (5 bases). Looked up from germline, CDR1 is SGHNT and CDR2 is YENEEA. This CDR3 contains 12 residues. V lost 1 base, J lost 7 bases, and 5 bases lay in between. The CDR3 coding sequence is TGTGCCAGCAGCTTAGCGGGAAATGAGCAGTTCTTC. It yields the protein CASSLAGNEQFF.

The chain combines TRBV3-1 (or the pseudogene TRBV3-2) with TRBJ1-2, with D tentatively TRBD1 (5 bases). Germline CDR1 reads LGHDT; CDR2 reads YNNKEL (reference sequence). Trimming shortened V by 4 bases and J by 4 bases, and 13 bases separated the two germline ends. This CDR3 contains 14 residues. DNA of the CDR3: TGTGCCAGCAGCCTCCGGGACTCGGGCTATGGCTACACCTTC. This codes for CASSLRDSGYGYTF.

The chain uses TRBV12-3 or TRBV12-4 and TRBJ1-2, with D possibly being TRBD1 (6 bases). This CDR3 has 13 amino acids. V was cut by 5 bases and J by 8 bases, with 15 bases left in between. CDR3 residues: CASSPTGQGGYTF. CDR3 in DNA: TGTGCCAGCAGTCCAACAGGGCAGGGAGGCTACACCTTC.

The rearrangement uses TRBV5-1 and TRBJ2-7; 7 nucleotides match TRBD1. The V segment lost 1 base and the J segment 3 bases; nucleotides outside the gene matches: 4. CDR1 and CDR2 (germline): SGHRS, YFSETQ. This CDR3 region has 14 residues. CDR3 loop: CASSLRTGNYEQYF. The CDR3, as DNA: TGCGCCAGCAGCTTGCGGACAGGCAACTACGAGCAGTACTTC.

This chain connects TRBV7-9 to TRBJ2-7; the D gene is possibly TRBD1 (6 bases). The V end was cut by 3 bases, the J end by 0 bases, with 18 bases between. CDR3 length: 17 amino acids. In germline, CDR1 is SEHNR, CDR2 FQNEAQ (reference sequence). The CDR3 is CASSFIPGHLPSYEQYF. In DNA, the CDR3 is TGTGCCAGCAGCTTTATACCGGGACACCTCCCCTCCTACGAGCAGTACTTC.

In its sample, this clone was seen a few times. The chain is built from TRBV18 and TRBJ2-2; D gene unclear. Trimming left V 2 bases short and J 8 bases short, with 6 bases between. CDR3 length: 12 residues. Looked up from germline, CDR1 is KGHSH and CDR2 is LQKENI. In DNA, the CDR3 is TGTGCCAGCTCACCAATTCGTGGGGAGCTGTTTTTT. It encodes CASSPIRGELFF.

Note on this clone: Other DNA sequences from this sample encode an identical CDR3 as well. The rearrangement uses TRBV21-1 and TRBJ2-4; the listed D gene, TRBD1, was not tested against the DNA. TRBV21-1 is recorded as a pseudogene. CDR3 length: 15 residues. The CDR3 here is CASSKGGRVKNIQYF. CDR3 coding DNA: TGTGCCAGCAGCAAAGGGGGCAGGGTCAAAAATATTCAGTACTTC.

This chain joins TRBV14 and TRBJ1-3; D call uncertain. This CDR3 has 16 amino acids. Trimming removed 0 bases at V and 0 bases at J, with 9 bases between. Germline V gene sequence: CDR1 SGHDN, CDR2 FVKESK. The DNA of the CDR3 is TGTGCCAGCAGCCAAGACATTGCGAGCTCTGGAAACACCATATATTTT. This codes for CASSQDIASSGNTIYF.

The V and J genes are TRBV24-1 and TRBJ2-5; no definite D call. CDR3 length: 15 amino acids. Per the germline V gene, CDR1 is KGHDR and CDR2 is SFDVKD. Trimming shortened V by 4 bases and J by 1 base, and 12 bases separated the two germline ends. Here the CDR3 DNA reads TGTGCCACCAGTGACACCCGGAGTTCCCAAGAGACCCAGTACTTC. Protein: CATSDTRSSQETQYF.

In the case of this clone: This specimen includes other DNA sequences encoding the same CDR3. The chain carries TRBV30 and TRBJ1-1; D remains ambiguous. Germline V gene data show CDR1 as GTSNPN and CDR2 as SVGIG (reference sequence). This CDR3 region has 15 residues. V lost 0 bases to trimming and J lost 1 base, with 12 bases between them. The CDR3 nucleotides read TGTGCCTGGAGTGTACGAGGGCGGGGGAACACTGAAGCTTTCTTT. This gives the protein CAWSVRGRGNTEAFF.

In its sample, this clone was seen once. This sequence joins TRBV27 and TRBJ1-1; 7 bases align to TRBD1. The germline CDR1 and CDR2 sequences are MNHEY and SMNVEV (reference sequence). This CDR3 has 15 amino acids. Trimming removed 6 bases from V and 7 bases from J; junction bases left unmatched: 14. CDR3 nucleotides: TGTGCCAGCAGGACAAGGACACAGGGGAGGATTGAAGCTTTCTTT. Its protein is CASRTRTQGRIEAFF.

This rearrangement joins TRBV9 to TRBJ2-3; the match to TRBD2 covers 8 bases. Unmatched junction bases numbered 10, after V lost 0 bases and J lost 4 bases. CDR3 length: 17 amino acids. The germline V gene encodes CDR1 SGDLS and CDR2 YYNGEE. The CDR3: CASSVDPGGLVADTQYF. The CDR3, as DNA: TGTGCCAGCAGCGTAGATCCGGGGGGACTAGTAGCAGATACGCAGTATTTT.

This clone was seen only a few times. The chain recombines TRBV4-1 with TRBJ2-7; 10 positions agree with TRBD2. The V gene's germline CDR1 is MGHRA and CDR2 YSYEKL. The CDR3 has 16 residues. Trimming at V came to 1 base and at J to 3 bases, leaving 6 bases not matched to a gene. CDR3 sequence: CASSQAGTSDLYEQYF. The DNA for the CDR3 is TGCGCCAGCAGCCAAGCCGGGACTAGCGACCTCTACGAGCAGTACTTC.

The chain links TRBV30 to TRBJ1-4, with 8 bases aligning to TRBD1. The CDR3 has 14 amino acids. Germline values: CDR1 GTSNPN, CDR2 SVGIG (reference sequence). Trimming took 4 bases from V and 8 from J; bases not matched to a gene: 9. Written as DNA, the CDR3 is TGTGCCTGGAAAAGGACAGGGACTGTGGAAAAACTGTTTTTT. This gives the protein CAWKRTGTVEKLFF.

The rearrangement links TRBV5-1 to TRBJ2-5; no reliable D call. V was clipped by 0 bases and J by 1 base, with 7 bases between them. The germline gives CDR1 SGHRS, CDR2 YFSETQ. The CDR3 has 14 amino acids. CDR3 sequence: CASSLATGQETQYF. In DNA form, the CDR3 reads TGCGCCAGCAGCTTGGCCACCGGCCAAGAGACCCAGTACTTC.

The gene calls are TRBV7-2 and TRBJ1-2, with 10 bases lining up with TRBD1. In germline, CDR1 is SGHTA, CDR2 FQGNSA. This CDR3 is built from 14 residues. V lost 3 bases and J lost 6; bases outside the gene matches: 4. The CDR3: CASSFGDRGNGYTF. Here the CDR3 DNA reads TGTGCCAGCAGCTTCGGGGACAGGGGTAATGGCTACACCTTC.

This chain connects TRBV7-3 to TRBJ2-3; possible D gene TRBD2, 5 bases. The V and J ends lost 3 bases and 4 bases respectively, with 8 bases between them. Germline V gives CDR1 SGHTA, CDR2 FQGTGA. The CDR3 is 13 residues long. The chain's CDR3 is CASSFVGADTQYF. As DNA, the CDR3 is TGTGCCAGCAGCTTTGTCGGGGCAGATACGCAGTATTTT.

V gene TRBV6-1 combines with J gene TRBJ2-5, with a possible D match to TRBD2 (7 bases). This CDR3 is built from 19 residues. From germline, CDR1 is MNHNS and CDR2 SASEGT. V was clipped by 1 base and J by 3 bases, with 24 bases between them. The CDR3 sequence is CASSEGTRWGGRREETQYF. CDR3 DNA sequence: TGTGCCAGCAGTGAAGGAACCAGGTGGGGGGGGCGTCGGGAAGAGACCCAGTACTTC.

The chain is built from TRBV13 and TRBJ1-2; D is perhaps TRBD1 (5 bases). This CDR3 is 14 amino acids long. From germline, CDR1 is PRHDT and CDR2 FYEKMQ (reference sequence). Trimming left V 5 bases short and J 5 bases short, with 15 bases between. The CDR3 reads CASSQVTGFYGYTF. CDR3 nucleotides: TGTGCCAGCAGCCAAGTTACAGGCTTTTATGGCTACACCTTC.

This clone occurred a few times. J is TRBJ1-1 and V is TRBV4-3, with 12 positions matching TRBD1. V was clipped by 5 bases and J by 7 bases; unmatched bases: 8. The CDR3 extends over 15 amino acids. Germline V lookup: CDR1 LGHNA, CDR2 YSLEER. The CDR3 coding sequence is TGCGCCAGCAGCGACCGGGACAGGGGGCCGGTTGAAGCTTTCTTT. Its protein product is CASSDRDRGPVEAFF.

This rearrangement joins TRBV28 to TRBJ2-2; no definite D call. CDR1 is MDHEN and CDR2 is SYDVKM in the germline V gene. This CDR3 comprises 15 residues. The ends were cut back, 8 bases at V and 1 base at J, with 14 bases in the middle. The CDR3: CASATATRNTGELFF. The CDR3 nucleotides read TGTGCCAGCGCCACCGCAACTCGGAACACCGGGGAGCTGTTTTTT.